A selection of T cell receptor beta chains follows, all from one sample in a study of cytomegalovirus exposure and HLA in healthy donors. Clones were read by immunoSEQ multiplex PCR, and TCRdb kept only the in-frame ones, dropping some. Of 200,000 to 250,000 clones listed, 65% to 90% are singletons. The source material was PBMCs. The receptors here all came from a girl aged 5 to 17 in good health and CMV-seronegative. Each CDR3 is given with its conserved first and last residue. Each record gives: J gene, clone size, V gene, D gene, CDR3 protein, CDR3 DNA. The D gene is left open where the match is weak. The size field is filled for only some rows; it gives once, few, many or a size class.

>TRBJ1-5|few|TRBV2|TRBD1
CASGGQENQPQHF
TGTGCCAGCGGGGGACAGGAAAATCAGCCCCAGCATTTT
>TRBJ1-5|NA|TRBV4-2|NA
CASSLADTPGNQPQHF
TGTGCCAGCAGCCTAGCGGACACGCCAGGCAATCAGCCCCAGCATTTT
>TRBJ1-1|NA|TRBV7-8|NA
CASSLGGHRVAFF
TGTGCCAGCAGCTTAGGGGGACACAGGGTAGCTTTCTTT
>TRBJ2-2|NA|TRBV11-3|TRBD1
CASSTGQGGSTGELFF
TGTGCCAGCAGCACCGGACAGGGGGGATCGACCGGGGAGCTGTTTTTT
>TRBJ1-5|NA|TRBV30|NA
CAWSGTGNQPQHF
TGTGCCTGGAGTGGCACAGGCAATCAGCCCCAGCATTTT
>TRBJ1-1|NA|TRBV18|TRBD1
CASSGGQLNTEAFF
TGTGCCAGCTCCGGGGGACAGTTGAACACTGAAGCTTTCTTT
>TRBJ2-7|NA|TRBV5-1|TRBD2
CASSPQWTGLAGEKTEQYF
TGCGCCAGCAGCCCCCAATGGACAGGACTAGCGGGAGAGAAAACCGAGCAGTACTTC
>TRBJ1-2|NA|TRBV9|TRBD1
CASSVGTGGYYGYTF
TGTGCCAGCAGCGTAGGGACAGGGGGTTACTATGGCTACACCTTC
>TRBJ1-1|once|TRBV19|TRBD1
CASTRGTSTEAFF
TGTGCCAGTACCAGGGGGACGAGCACTGAAGCTTTCTTT
>TRBJ1-3|few|TRBV4-2|NA
CASSQDLMQSGNTIYF
TGTGCCAGCAGCCAAGATCTCATGCAGTCTGGAAACACCATATATTTT
>TRBJ2-1|once|TRBV2|TRBD2
CASSEGGSARDQFF
TGTGCCAGCAGTGAGGGGGGGTCGGCGAGGGACCAGTTCTTC
>TRBJ2-2|NA|TRBV6-5|NA
CASSYSAGSGELFF
TGTGCCAGCAGTTACTCGGCGGGGTCCGGGGAGCTGTTTTTT
>TRBJ1-1|NA|TRBV30|NA
CAWSESVNTEAFF
TGTGCCTGGAGCGAGTCGGTCAACACTGAAGCTTTCTTT
>TRBJ2-3|NA|TRBV11-1|NA
CASSLGAGRTDTQYF
TGTGCCAGCAGCTTAGGGGCGGGGCGCACAGATACGCAGTATTTT
>TRBJ1-6|NA|TRBV7-2|NA
CASSRQNSPLHF
TGTGCCAGCAGCCGACAGAATTCACCCCTCCACTTT
>TRBJ2-1|once|TRBV30|NA
CAWTGYNEQFF
TGTGCCTGGACAGGGTACAATGAGCAGTTCTTC
>TRBJ1-1|NA|TRBV15|NA
CATAGGFGEEAFF
TGTGCCACAGCTGGTGGGTTCGGGGAGGAAGCTTTCTTT
>TRBJ2-1|NA|TRBV7-6|TRBD2
CASSLDTSGGAGGEQFF
TGTGCCAGCAGCTTAGATACTAGCGGGGGGGCGGGAGGTGAGCAGTTCTTC
>TRBJ2-1|once|TRBV27|NA
CASSDSDSSYNEQFF
TGTGCCAGCAGTGACTCAGATAGCTCCTACAATGAGCAGTTCTTC
>TRBJ2-3|once|TRBV18|TRBD1
CASSPGQGLLTQYF
TGTGCCAGCTCACCGGGACAGGGTCTCTTGACGCAGTATTTT
>TRBJ1-2|NA|TRBV2|NA
CASSPQGTRLEHGYTF
TGTGCCAGCAGTCCCCAAGGGACACGGCTTGAACATGGCTACACCTTC
>TRBJ1-5|NA|TRBV27|TRBD1
CASSTGDTNQPQHF
TGTGCCAGCAGTACAGGGGACACCAATCAGCCCCAGCATTTT
>TRBJ2-3|NA|TRBV6-5|TRBD2
CASSYRAGGSTDTQYF
TGTGCCAGCAGTTATAGAGCGGGGGGTAGCACAGATACGCAGTATTTT
>TRBJ2-7|NA|TRBV27|TRBD2
CASSPYSGTGGEQYF
TGTGCCAGCAGTCCTTATAGCGGGACCGGGGGCGAGCAGTACTTC
>TRBJ1-5|NA|TRBV18|TRBD1
CASSPTGGAGQPQHF
TGTGCCAGCTCACCAACAGGGGGCGCCGGTCAGCCCCAGCATTTT
>TRBJ2-3|NA|TRBV18|NA
CASSPLDTDTQYF
TGTGCCAGCTCACCACTAGACACAGATACGCAGTATTTT
>TRBJ1-1|NA|TRBV7-9|NA
CASSFQRSQAFF
TGTGCCAGCAGCTTCCAGCGGTCCCAAGCTTTCTTT
>TRBJ2-5|NA|TRBV7-3|NA
CASSPRTGRGETQYF
TGTGCCAGCAGCCCCCGGACTGGGCGTGGGGAGACCCAGTACTTC
>TRBJ2-2|NA|TRBV19|TRBD1
CASSTLTGVSNTGELFF
TGTGCCAGTAGTACCCTGACAGGGGTGTCGAACACCGGGGAGCTGTTTTTT
>TRBJ1-1|NA|TRBV7-9|NA
CASSWLTVQGAEAFF
TGTGCCAGCAGCTGGCTGACAGTCCAGGGCGCTGAAGCTTTCTTT
>TRBJ2-1|NA|TRBV28|TRBD2
CASSRTSGPYNEQFF
TGTGCCAGCAGCCGGACTAGCGGCCCCTACAATGAGCAGTTCTTC
>TRBJ2-7|NA|TRBV10-2|TRBD1
CASSGQGFEQYF
TGCGCCAGCAGTGGACAGGGGTTCGAGCAGTACTTC
>TRBJ1-1|once|TRBV27|NA
CASSLGMSGSPAFF
TGTGCCAGCAGTTTGGGGATGTCGGGGAGCCCGGCTTTCTTT
>TRBJ1-1|NA|TRBV5-1|NA
CASSLGHTIPDTEAFF
TGCGCCAGCAGCTTGGGGCACACTATTCCGGACACTGAAGCTTTCTTT
>TRBJ1-1|few|TRBV30|TRBD1
CAWETGVLSAFF
TGTGCCTGGGAAACAGGGGTGCTGTCAGCTTTCTTT